This T cell receptor beta chain emerged from a study of neurological immune-mediated disorders. Study outcomes and limitations: The greatest TCR clonal expansion occurred in HTLV-1-associated myelopathy and the least in multiple sclerosis, which fell below healthy controls.

The sample holds many counts of this clonotype. Antigen specificity is unknown. Time point denoted: longitudinal time-point 2. cDNA synthesis was performed by 5'RACE with 10-nucleotide random UMIs. TCRdb recomputed calls from the 5' RACE reads with MiXCR, one row per CDR3 protein. The sample lists some 60,000 distinct CDR3 sequences, 8.5% to 10% seen once, with approximately 12% in the top ten. V was trimmed by 0 bases and J by 5 bases, leaving 8 bases between them. CDR1 and CDR2 (germline): SEHNR, FQNEAQ (reference sequence). The length of the CDR3 is 13 residues. This sequence was found in a young man in good health. The gene calls are TRBV7-9 and TRBJ2-7; D ambiguous. The material sequenced was PBMCs. The CDR3 nucleotides are TGTGCCAGCAGCTTAGCCGCGTTCAACGAGCAGTACTTC. This sequence encodes CASSLAAFNEQYF.